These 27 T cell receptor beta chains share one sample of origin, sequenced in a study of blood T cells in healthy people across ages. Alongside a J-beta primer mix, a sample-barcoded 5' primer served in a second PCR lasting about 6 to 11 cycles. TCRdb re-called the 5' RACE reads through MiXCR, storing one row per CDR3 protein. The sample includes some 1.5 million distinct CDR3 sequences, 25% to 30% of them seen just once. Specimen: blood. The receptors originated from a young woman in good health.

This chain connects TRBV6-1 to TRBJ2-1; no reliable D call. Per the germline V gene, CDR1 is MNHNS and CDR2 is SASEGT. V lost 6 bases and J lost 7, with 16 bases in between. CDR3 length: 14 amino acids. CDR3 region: CASRWALGPNEQFF. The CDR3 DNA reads TGTGCCAGCAGATGGGCCCTCGGCCCGAATGAGCAGTTCTTC.

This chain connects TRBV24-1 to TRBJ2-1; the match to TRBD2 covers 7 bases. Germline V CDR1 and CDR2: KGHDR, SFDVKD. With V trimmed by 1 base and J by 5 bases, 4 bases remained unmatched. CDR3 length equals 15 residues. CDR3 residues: CATSDFWGRDNEQFF. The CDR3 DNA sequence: TGTGCCACCAGTGATTTTTGGGGGAGGGACAATGAGCAGTTCTTC.

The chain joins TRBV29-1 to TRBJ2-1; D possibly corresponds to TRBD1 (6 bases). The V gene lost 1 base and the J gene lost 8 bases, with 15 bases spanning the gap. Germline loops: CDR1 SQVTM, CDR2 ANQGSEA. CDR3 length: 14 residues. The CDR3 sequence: CSVEVGRGLDEQFF. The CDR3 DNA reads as TGCAGCGTTGAAGTTGGCAGGGGATTAGATGAGCAGTTCTTC.

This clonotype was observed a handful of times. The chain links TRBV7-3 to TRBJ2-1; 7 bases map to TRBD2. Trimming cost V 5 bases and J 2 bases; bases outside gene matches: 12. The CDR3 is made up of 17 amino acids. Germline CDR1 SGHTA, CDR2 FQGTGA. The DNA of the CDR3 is TGTGCCAGCAGCCCTGTCGGAGCGGGGAGGGCCTACAATGAGCAGTTCTTC. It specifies CASSPVGAGRAYNEQFF.

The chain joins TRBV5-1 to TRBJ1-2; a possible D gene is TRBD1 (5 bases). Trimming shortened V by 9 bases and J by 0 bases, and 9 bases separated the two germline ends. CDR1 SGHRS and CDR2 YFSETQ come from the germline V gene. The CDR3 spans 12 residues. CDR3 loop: CANRPANYGYTF. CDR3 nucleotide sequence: TGCGCCAACAGGCCCGCTAACTATGGCTACACCTTC. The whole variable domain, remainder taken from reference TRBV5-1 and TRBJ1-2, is KAGVTQTPRYLIKTRGQQVTLSCSPISGHRSVSWYQQTPGQGLQFLFEYFSETQRNKGNFPGRFSGRQFSNSRSEMNVSTLELGDSALYLCANRPANYGYTFGSGTRLTVV.

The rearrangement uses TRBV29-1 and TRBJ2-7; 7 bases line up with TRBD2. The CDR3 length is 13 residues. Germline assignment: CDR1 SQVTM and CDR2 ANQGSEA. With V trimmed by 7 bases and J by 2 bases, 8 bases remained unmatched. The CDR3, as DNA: TGCAGCGCCCGACCAAGCGGGGCCTACGAGCAGTACTTC. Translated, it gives CSARPSGAYEQYF.

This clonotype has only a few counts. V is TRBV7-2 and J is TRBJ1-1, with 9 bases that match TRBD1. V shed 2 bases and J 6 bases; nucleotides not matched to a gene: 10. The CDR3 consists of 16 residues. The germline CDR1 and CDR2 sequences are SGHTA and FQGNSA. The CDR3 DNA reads TGTGCCAGCAGCTTAACCGGGACAGGGATTGTTGCTGAAGCTTTCTTT. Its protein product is CASSLTGTGIVAEAFF.

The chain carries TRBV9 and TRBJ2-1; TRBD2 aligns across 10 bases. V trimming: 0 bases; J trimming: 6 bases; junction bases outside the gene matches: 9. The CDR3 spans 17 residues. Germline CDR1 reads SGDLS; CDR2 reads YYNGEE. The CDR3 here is CASSVVAGGPLGNEQFF. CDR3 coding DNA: TGTGCCAGCAGCGTAGTAGCGGGGGGTCCCCTGGGCAATGAGCAGTTCTTC.

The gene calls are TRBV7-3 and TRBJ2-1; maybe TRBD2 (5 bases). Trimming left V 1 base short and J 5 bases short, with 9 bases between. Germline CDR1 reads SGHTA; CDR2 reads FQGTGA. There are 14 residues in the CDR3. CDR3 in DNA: TGTGCCAGCAGCTTAATTCACGGGGACAATGAGCAGTTCTTC. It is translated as CASSLIHGDNEQFF.

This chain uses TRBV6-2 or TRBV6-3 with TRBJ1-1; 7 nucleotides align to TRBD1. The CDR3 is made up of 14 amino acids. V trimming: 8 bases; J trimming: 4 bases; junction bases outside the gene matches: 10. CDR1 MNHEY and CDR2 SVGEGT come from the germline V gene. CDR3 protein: CASLQTGKSTEAFF. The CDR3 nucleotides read TGTGCCAGCCTCCAGACAGGGAAAAGCACTGAAGCTTTCTTT.

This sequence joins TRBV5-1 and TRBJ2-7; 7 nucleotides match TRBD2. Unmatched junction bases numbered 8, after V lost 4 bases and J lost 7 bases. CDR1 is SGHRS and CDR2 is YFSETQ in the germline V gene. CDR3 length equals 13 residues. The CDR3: CASSRTSPGEQYF. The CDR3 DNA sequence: TGCGCCAGCAGCCGGACTAGTCCTGGTGAGCAGTACTTC.

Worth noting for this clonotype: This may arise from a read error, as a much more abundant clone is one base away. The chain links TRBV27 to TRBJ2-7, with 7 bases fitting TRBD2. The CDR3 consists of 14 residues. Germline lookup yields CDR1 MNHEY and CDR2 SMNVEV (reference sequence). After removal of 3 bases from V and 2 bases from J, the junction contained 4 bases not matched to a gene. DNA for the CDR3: TGTGCCAGCAGTTTCCTAGCGGATCCCTACGAGCAGTACTTC. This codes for CASSFLADPYEQYF.

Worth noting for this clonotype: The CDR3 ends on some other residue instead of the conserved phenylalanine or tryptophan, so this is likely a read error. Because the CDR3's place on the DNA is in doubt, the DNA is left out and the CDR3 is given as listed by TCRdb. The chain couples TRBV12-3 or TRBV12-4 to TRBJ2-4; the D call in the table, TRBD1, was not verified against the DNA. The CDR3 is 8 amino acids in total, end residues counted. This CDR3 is CASSLGTG.

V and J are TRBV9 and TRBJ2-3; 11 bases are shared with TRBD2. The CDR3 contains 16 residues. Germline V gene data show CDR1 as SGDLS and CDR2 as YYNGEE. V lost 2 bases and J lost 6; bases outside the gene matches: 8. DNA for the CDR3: TGTGCCAGCAGCGTGCTAGCGGGGGGACGGTGGGATACGCAGTATTTT. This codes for CASSVLAGGRWDTQYF.

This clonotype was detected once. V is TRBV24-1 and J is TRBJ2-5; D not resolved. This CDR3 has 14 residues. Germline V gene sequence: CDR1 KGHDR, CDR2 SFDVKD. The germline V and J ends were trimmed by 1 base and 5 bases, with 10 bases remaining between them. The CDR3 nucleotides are TGTGCCACCAGTGATTTTGGGGTGGGGGAGACCCAGTACTTC. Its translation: CATSDFGVGETQYF.

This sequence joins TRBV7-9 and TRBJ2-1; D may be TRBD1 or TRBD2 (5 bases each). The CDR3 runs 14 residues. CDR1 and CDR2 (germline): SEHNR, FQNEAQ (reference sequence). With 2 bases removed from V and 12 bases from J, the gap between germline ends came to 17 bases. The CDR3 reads CASSLTLTRDGQFF. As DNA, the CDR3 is TGTGCCAGCAGCTTAACATTAACAAGGGACGGGCAGTTCTTC.

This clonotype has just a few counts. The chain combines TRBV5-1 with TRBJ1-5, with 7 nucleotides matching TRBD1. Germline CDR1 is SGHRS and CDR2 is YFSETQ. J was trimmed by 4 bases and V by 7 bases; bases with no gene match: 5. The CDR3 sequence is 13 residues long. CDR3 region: CASAPGQNQPQHF. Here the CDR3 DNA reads TGCGCCAGCGCACCGGGACAGAATCAGCCCCAGCATTTT.

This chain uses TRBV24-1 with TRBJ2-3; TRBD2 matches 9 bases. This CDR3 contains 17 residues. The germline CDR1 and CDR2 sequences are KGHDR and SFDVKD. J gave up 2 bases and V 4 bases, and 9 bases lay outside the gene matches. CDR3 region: CATSDVPASGDTDTQYF. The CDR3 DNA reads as TGTGCCACCAGTGACGTCCCGGCTAGCGGGGACACAGATACGCAGTATTTT.

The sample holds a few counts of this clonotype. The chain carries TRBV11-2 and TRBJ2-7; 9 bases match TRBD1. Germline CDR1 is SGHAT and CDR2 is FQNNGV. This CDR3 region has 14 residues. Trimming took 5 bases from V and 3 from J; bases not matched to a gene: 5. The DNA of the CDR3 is TGTGCCAGCAGCGACGACAGGGGGTACTACGAGCAGTACTTC. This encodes CASSDDRGYYEQYF.

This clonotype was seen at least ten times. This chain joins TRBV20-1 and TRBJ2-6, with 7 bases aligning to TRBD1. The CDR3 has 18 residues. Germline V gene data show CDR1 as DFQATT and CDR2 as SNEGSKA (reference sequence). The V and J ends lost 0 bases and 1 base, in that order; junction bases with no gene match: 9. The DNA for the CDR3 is TGCAGTGCTAGAGATACCAGACAGGGCAATTCTGGGGCCAACGTCCTGACTTTC. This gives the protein CSARDTRQGNSGANVLTF.

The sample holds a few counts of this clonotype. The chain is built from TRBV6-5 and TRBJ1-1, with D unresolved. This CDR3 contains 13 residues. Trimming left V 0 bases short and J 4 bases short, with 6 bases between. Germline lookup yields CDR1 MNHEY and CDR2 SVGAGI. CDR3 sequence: CASSYSGITEAFF. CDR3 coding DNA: TGTGCCAGCAGTTACTCGGGTATCACTGAAGCTTTCTTT.

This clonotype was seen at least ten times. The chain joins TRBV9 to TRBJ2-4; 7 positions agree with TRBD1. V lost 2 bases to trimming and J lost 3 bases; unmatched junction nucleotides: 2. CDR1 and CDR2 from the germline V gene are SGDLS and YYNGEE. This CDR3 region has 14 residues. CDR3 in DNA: TGTGCCAGCAGCGTCCAGGGGGACAAAAACATTCAGTACTTC. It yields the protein CASSVQGDKNIQYF.

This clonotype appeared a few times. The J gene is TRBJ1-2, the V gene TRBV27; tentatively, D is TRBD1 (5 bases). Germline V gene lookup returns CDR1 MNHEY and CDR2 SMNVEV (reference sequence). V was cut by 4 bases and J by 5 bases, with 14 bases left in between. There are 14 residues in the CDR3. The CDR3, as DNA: TGTGCCAGCAGTTACAGGCTAGGCTATTATGGCTACACCTTC. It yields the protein CASSYRLGYYGYTF.

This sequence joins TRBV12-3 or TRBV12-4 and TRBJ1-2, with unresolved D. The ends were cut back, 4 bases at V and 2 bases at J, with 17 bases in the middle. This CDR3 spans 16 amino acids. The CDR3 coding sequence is TGTGCCAGCAGTTCCCCTCTCAGGACGGGAAACTATGGCTACACCTTC. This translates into CASSSPLRTGNYGYTF.

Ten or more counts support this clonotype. CDR3 loop: CASSLGGTYSYEQYF. The CDR3 nucleotides are TGTGCCAGCAGCTTGGGCGGGACCTACTCCTACGAGCAGTACTTC. This chain uses TRBV7-9 with TRBJ2-7; tentatively, D is TRBD2 (6 bases). The CDR3 runs 15 residues. Germline lookup yields CDR1 SEHNR and CDR2 FQNEAQ (reference sequence). V was trimmed by 3 bases and J by 0 bases, leaving 12 bases between them.

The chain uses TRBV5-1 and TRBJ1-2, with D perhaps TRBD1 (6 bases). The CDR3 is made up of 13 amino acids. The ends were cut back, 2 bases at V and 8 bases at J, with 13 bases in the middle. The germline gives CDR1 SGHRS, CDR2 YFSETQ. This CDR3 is CASSLQGLMGYTF. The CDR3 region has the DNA TGCGCCAGCAGCTTACAGGGCTTAATGGGCTACACCTTC.

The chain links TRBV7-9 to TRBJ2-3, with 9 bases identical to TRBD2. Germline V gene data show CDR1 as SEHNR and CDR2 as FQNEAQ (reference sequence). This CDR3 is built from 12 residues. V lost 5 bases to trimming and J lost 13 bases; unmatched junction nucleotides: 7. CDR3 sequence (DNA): TGTGCCAGCAGCCCCCCCGGGACTAGCAAGTATTTT. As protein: CASSPPGTSKYF.